This T cell receptor (beta chain) was identified in a study of CD8 T cells in Susac syndrome. Germline V gives CDR1 SGHNT, CDR2 YYREEE (reference sequence). The CDR3 sequence is 14 residues long. Deletions cut 0 bases from V and 6 bases from J, with 12 bases between. General study findings and limits: Regarding the TCR sequencing and HLA analysis, the study admitted that a relatively small number of individuals were involved.

The multiple sclerosis controls were treatment-naive patients with relapsing-remitting disease that was stable or active. Negative isolation yielded CD8+ and CD4+ T cells; FACS enriched TEMRA cells. Regarding this clonotype: Its antigen is still unknown.

Random hexamers were used to reverse transcribe roughly 0.45 to 1 ug of RNA. immunoSEQ multiplex PCR amplified TCR beta CDR3 across 54 Vbeta, 13 Jbeta. TCRdb independently ran MiXCR on the immunoSEQ multiplex PCR reads; one entry per CDR3 protein. In the table there are 400,000 to 550,000 distinct CDR3 sequences, 85% to 90% of which are singletons. The receptor comes from a human donor with multiple sclerosis. The chain employs TRBV5-4 and TRBJ1-1; tentatively, D is TRBD1 (5 bases). The sequenced sample consisted of CD8+ T cells from PBMCs. CDR3: CASSLEWGAAEAFF. The DNA of the CDR3 is TGTGCCAGCAGCTTGGAGTGGGGCGCGGCTGAAGCTTTCTTT.